The rows below give T cell receptor beta chains drawn from one sample of a study of CD8+ T cells in alopecia areata. Clones were read by immunoSEQ multiplex PCR, and TCRdb kept only the in-frame ones, dropping some. Among about 110,000 clones listed, around 84% were seen once. Specimen: CD8+ T cells sorted from blood, collected at week 24, from a patient treated with tofacitinib. Receptor source: a human donor with alopecia areata. The CDR3 runs from the conserved cysteine through the conserved F or W. Expanded clones are given a class, and other clones once, few, many or no size at all.

v_call	cdr3_length	clone_size	j_call	cdr3_aa
TRBV14	17	few	TRBJ2-3	CASTQGRQGHSTDTQYF
TRBV14	17	NA	TRBJ2-1	CASSQEEGAGAANEQFF
TRBV9	16	NA	TRBJ2-7	CASSVGSLDRGREQYF
TRBV27	16	NA	TRBJ1-1	CASSRLQGARNTEAFF
TRBV29-1	19	NA	TRBJ2-1	CSVAYPGGHTQSSYNEQFF
TRBV28	15	NA	TRBJ2-5	CASSRADENGETQYF
TRBV29-1	14	once	TRBJ2-1	CSVVSPHRPNEQFF
TRBV6-5	14	NA	TRBJ2-5	CASSYDRGLKTQYF
TRBV7-9	11	once	TRBJ2-7	CASSPMYEQYF
TRBV19	15	once	TRBJ1-3	CASGGSFRYGNTIYF
TRBV29-1	13	NA	NA	CSVLDRGSYEQYF
TRBV23-1	16	NA	TRBJ2-5	CASSLNRDRAKETQYF
TRBV4-3	13	NA	TRBJ1-1	CASTWGSHTEAFF
TRBV5-8	13	NA	TRBJ1-2	CASSPWTGEGYTF
TRBV11-2	17	NA	TRBJ2-7	CASSLEWATSGGSKQYF
TRBV5-6	17	NA	TRBJ1-5	CASSLKGVSHSNQPQHF
TRBV7-9	17	NA	TRBJ2-7	CASSPPGGVMDPYEQYF
TRBV6-5	15	NA	TRBJ1-2	CASSSTGLRPTGYTF
TRBV7-9	14	NA	TRBJ1-1	CASSLVPLGAEAFF
TRBV29-1	12	once	TRBJ1-2	CSVEGDTDGYTF
TRBV6-5	14	NA	TRBJ2-2	CASSYKGPPGELFF
TRBV30	15	NA	TRBJ2-7	CAWCAPDRDNYEQYF
TRBV2	13	NA	NA	CASSMTSGYEQYF
TRBV4-2	15	once	TRBJ2-7	CASSLLGDYTYEQYF
TRBV4-1	15	NA	TRBJ1-5	CASSQIGGINQPQHF
TRBV7-9	13	few	TRBJ2-7	CAGGGQGLSEQYF
TRBV19	15	NA	TRBJ2-4	CASRKDRATKNIQYF
TRBV5-1	14	NA	TRBJ2-7	CASSTDGSTYEQYF
TRBV7-9	14	few	TRBJ2-4	CASSLGDRAPLQYF